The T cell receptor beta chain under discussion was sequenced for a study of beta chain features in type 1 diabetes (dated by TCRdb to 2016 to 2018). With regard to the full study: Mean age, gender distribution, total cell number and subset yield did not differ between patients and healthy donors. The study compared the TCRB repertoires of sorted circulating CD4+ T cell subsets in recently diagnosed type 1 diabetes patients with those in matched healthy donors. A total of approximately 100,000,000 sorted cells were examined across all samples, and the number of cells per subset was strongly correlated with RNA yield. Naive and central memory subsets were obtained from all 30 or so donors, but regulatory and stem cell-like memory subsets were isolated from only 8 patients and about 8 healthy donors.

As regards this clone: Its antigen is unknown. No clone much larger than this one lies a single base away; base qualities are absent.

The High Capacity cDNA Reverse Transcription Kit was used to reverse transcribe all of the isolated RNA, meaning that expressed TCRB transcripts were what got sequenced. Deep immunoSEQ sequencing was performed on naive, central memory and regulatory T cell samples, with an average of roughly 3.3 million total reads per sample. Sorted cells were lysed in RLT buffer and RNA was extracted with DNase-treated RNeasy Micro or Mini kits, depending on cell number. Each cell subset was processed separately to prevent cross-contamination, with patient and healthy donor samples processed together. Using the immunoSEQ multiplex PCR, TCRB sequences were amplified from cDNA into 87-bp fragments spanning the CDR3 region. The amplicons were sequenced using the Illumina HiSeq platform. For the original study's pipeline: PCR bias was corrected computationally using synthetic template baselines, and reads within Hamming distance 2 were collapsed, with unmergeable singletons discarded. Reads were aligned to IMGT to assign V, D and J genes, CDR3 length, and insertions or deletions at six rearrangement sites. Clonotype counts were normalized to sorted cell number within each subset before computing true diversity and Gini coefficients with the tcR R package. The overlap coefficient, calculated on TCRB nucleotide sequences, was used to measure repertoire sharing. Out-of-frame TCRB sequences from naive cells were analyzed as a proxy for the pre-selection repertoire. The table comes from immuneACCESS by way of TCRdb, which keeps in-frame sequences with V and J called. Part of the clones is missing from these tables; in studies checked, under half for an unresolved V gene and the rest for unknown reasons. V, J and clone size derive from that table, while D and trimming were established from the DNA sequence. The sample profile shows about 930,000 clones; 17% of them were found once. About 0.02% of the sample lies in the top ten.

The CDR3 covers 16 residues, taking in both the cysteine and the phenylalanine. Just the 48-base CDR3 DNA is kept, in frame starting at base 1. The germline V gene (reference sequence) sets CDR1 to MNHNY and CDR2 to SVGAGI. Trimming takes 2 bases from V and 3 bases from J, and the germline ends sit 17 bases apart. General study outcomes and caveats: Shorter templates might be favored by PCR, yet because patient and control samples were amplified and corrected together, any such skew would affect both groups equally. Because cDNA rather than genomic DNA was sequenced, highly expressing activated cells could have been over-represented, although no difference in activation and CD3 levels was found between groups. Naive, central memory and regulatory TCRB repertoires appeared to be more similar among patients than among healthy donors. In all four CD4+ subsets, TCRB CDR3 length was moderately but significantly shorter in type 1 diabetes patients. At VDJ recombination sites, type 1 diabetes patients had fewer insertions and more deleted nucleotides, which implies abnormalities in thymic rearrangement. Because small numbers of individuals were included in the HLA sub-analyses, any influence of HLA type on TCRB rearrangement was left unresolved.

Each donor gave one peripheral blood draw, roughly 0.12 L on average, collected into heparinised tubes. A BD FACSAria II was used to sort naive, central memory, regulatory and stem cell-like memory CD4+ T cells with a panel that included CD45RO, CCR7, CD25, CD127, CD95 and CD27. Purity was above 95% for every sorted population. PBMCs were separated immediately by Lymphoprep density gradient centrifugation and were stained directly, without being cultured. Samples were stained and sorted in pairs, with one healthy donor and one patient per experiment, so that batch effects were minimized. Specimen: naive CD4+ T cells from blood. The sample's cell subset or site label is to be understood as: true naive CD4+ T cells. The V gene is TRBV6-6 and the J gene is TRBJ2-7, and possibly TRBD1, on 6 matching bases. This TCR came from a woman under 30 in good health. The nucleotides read TGTGCCAGCAGTTACGCGGACAGACGGAACCTCTACGAGCAGTACTTC. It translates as CASSYADRRNLYEQYF.